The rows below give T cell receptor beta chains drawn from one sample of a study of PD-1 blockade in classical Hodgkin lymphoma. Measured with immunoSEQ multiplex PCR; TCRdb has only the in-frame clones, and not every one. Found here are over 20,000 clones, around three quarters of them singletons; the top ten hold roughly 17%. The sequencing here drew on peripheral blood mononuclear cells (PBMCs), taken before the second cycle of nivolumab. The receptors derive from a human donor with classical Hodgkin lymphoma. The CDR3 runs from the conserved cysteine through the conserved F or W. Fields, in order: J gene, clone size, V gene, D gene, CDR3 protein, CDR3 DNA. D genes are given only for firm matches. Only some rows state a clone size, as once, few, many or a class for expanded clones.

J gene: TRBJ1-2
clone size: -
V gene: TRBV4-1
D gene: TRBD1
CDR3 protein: CASSREDRGSYGYTF
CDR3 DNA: TGCGCCAGCAGCCGTGAAGACAGGGGTAGCTATGGCTACACCTTC

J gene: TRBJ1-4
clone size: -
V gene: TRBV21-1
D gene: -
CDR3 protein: CASSEETGGNEKLFF
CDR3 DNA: TGTGCCAGCAGCGAAGAAACCGGAGGGAATGAAAAACTGTTTTTT

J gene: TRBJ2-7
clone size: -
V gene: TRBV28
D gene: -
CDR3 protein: CASSPPIAASSYEQYF
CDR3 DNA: TGTGCCAGCAGTCCCCCAATAGCGGCTAGCTCCTACGAGCAGTACTTC

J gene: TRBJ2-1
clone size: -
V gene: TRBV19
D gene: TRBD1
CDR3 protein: CASSIPFTDRDTYNEQFF
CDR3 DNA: TGTGCCAGTAGTATACCTTTTACTGACAGGGACACCTACAATGAGCAGTTCTTC

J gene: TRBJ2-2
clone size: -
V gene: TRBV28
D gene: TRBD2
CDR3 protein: CASTKTGKREPNTGELFF
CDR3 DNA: TGTGCCAGCACTAAAACTGGGAAGCGGGAGCCGAACACCGGGGAGCTGTTTTTT

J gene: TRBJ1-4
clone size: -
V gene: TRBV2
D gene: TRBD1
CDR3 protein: CASSGQGLNEKLFF
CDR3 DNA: TGTGCCAGCAGCGGACAGGGATTGAATGAAAAACTGTTTTTT

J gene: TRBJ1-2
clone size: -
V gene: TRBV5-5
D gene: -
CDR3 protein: CASSRQASSGYTF
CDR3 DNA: TGTGCCAGCAGCCGACAGGCTTCCAGTGGCTACACCTTC

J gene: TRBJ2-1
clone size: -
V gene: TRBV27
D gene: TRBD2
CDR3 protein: CASSSPNPGLALYNEQFF
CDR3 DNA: TGTGCCAGCAGTTCCCCAAACCCGGGACTAGCGCTCTACAATGAGCAGTTCTTC

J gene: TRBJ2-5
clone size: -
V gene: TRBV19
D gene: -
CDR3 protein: CASSQSRSETQYF
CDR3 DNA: TGTGCCAGTAGTCAATCACGATCCGAGACCCAGTACTTC

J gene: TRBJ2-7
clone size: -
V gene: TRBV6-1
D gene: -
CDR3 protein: CASSELYEQYF
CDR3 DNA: TGTGCCAGCAGTGAATTGTACGAGCAGTACTTC

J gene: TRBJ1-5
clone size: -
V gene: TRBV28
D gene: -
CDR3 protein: CASSSGGQPQHF
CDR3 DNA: TGTGCCAGCAGTTCCGGAGGACAGCCCCAGCATTTT

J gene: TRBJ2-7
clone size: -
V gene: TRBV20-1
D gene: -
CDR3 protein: CSGGQREQYF
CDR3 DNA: TGCAGTGGTGGTCAGAGGGAGCAGTACTTC

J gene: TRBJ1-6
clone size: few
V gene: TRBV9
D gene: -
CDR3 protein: CASSLQGENSPLHF
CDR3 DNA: TGTGCCAGCAGCCTACAGGGTGAAAATTCACCCCTCCACTTT

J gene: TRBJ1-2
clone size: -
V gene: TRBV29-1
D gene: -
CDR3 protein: CSVADLYGYTF
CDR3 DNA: TGCAGCGTCGCGGACCTTTATGGCTACACCTTC

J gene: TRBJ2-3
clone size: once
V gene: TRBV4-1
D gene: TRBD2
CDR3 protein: CASSQQRGEPSSTDTQYF
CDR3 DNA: TGCGCCAGCAGCCAACAACGGGGGGAACCCTCTAGCACAGATACGCAGTATTTT

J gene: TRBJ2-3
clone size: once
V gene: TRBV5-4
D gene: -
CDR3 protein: CASSSQGPTDTQYF
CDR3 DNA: TGTGCCAGCAGCTCCCAAGGACCCACAGATACGCAGTATTTT

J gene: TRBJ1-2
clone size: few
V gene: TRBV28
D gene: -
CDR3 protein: CATISGGGYGYTF
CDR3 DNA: TGTGCCACCATCTCGGGAGGGGGCTATGGCTACACCTTC

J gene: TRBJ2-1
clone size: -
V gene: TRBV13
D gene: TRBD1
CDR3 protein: CASSQTGVYEQFF
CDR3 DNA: TGTGCCAGCAGCCAGACAGGGGTCTATGAGCAGTTCTTC

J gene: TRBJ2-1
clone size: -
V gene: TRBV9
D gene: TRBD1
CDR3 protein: CASGGQGANEQFF
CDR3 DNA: TGTGCCAGCGGGGGACAGGGGGCTAATGAGCAGTTCTTC

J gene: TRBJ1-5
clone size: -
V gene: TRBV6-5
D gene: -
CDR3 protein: CASRFAGANQPQHF
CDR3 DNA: TGTGCCAGCCGTTTCGCAGGGGCCAATCAGCCCCAGCATTTT

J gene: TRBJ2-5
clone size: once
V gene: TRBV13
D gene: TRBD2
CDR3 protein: CASSTGLAAKVEYF
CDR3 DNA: TGTGCCAGCAGCACGGGACTAGCGGCCAAGGTGGAGTACTTC

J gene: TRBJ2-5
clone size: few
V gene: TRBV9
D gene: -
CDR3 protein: CASSVDVGWGETQYF
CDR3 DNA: TGTGCCAGCAGCGTAGATGTAGGGTGGGGGGAGACCCAGTACTTC

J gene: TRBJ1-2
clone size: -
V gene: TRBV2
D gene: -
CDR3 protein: CASSEGPGQMYGYTF
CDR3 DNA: TGTGCCAGCAGTGAAGGCCCCGGACAGATGTATGGCTACACCTTC

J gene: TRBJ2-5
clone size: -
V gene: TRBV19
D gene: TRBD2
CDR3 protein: CASSGKGLAGGETQYF
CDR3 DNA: TGTGCCAGTAGTGGGAAGGGACTAGCGGGAGGAGAGACCCAGTACTTC

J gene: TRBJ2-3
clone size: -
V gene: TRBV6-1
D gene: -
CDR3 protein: CASSLRGATDTQYF
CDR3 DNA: TGTGCCAGCAGCCTCCGCGGGGCTACAGATACGCAGTATTTT

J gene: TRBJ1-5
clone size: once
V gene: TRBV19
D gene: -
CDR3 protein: CASSTRSGQRNQPQHF
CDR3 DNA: TGTGCCAGTAGTACGAGATCAGGCCAACGAAATCAGCCCCAGCATTTT

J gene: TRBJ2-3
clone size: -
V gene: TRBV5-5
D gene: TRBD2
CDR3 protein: CASSPRPGLGADTQYF
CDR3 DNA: TGTGCCAGCAGCCCTCGACCGGGACTAGGCGCAGATACGCAGTATTTT

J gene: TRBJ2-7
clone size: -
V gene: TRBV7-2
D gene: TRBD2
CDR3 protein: CASSLSPGRAGYEQYF
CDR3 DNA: TGTGCCAGCAGCTTATCCCCCGGGAGGGCCGGCTACGAGCAGTACTTC

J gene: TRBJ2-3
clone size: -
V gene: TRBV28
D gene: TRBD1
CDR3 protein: CASSFTGGGLHKDTQYF
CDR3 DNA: TGTGCCAGCAGTTTCACAGGGGGCGGACTGCATAAAGATACGCAGTATTTT

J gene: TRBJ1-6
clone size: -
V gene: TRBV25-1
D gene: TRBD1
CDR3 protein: CASSESTGGSNSPLHF
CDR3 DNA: TGTGCCAGCAGTGAATCCACAGGGGGCTCTAATTCACCCCTCCACTTT

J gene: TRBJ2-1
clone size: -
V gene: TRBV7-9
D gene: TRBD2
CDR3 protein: CASSLEASGSVEQFF
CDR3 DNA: TGTGCCAGCAGCTTAGAGGCTAGCGGGAGTGTTGAGCAGTTCTTC

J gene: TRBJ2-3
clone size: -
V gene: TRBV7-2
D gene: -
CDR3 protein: CASSLVNSLTDTQYF
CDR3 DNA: TGTGCCAGCAGCTTAGTCAACAGCCTAACAGATACGCAGTATTTT

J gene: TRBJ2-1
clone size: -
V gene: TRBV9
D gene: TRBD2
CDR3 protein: CASSVTGGFDEQFF
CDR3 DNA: TGTGCCAGCAGCGTAACGGGAGGTTTTGATGAGCAGTTCTTC

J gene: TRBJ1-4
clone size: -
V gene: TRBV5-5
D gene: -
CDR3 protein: CASSTYQGGEKLFF
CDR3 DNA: TGTGCCAGCAGCACCTACCAGGGAGGGGAAAAACTGTTTTTT

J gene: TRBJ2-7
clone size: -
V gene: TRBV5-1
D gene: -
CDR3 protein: CASSLDLTEQYF
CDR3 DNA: TGCGCCAGCAGCTTGGATCTTACCGAGCAGTACTTC

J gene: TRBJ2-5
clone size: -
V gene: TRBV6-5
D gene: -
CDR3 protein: CASRTNRDLAQYF
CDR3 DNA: TGTGCCAGCAGGACGAACCGGGACCTGGCTCAATACTTC

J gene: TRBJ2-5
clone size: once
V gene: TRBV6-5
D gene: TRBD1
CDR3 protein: CASSYGTAQETQYF
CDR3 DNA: TGTGCCAGCAGTTATGGGACAGCCCAAGAGACCCAGTACTTC

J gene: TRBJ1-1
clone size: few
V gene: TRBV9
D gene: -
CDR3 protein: CASSVDSYTEAFF
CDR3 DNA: TGTGCCAGCAGCGTAGACAGTTACACTGAAGCTTTCTTT

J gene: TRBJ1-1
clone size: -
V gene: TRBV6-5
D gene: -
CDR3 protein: CASSYSSGLMNTEAFF
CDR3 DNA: TGTGCCAGCAGTTACTCGTCAGGCCTTATGAACACTGAAGCTTTCTTT

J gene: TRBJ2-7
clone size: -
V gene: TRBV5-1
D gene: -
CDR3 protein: CASSLDGTPGEQYF
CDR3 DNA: TGCGCCAGCAGCTTGGACGGGACCCCGGGCGAGCAGTACTTC

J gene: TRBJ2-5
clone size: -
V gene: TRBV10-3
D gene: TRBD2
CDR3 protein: CAISESWTVPRLAGIETQYF
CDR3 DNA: TGTGCCATCAGTGAGTCTTGGACAGTTCCGCGACTAGCGGGTATAGAGACCCAGTACTTC

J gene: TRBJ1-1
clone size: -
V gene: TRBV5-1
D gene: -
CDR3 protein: CASSGGRTVNTEAFF
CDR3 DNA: TGCGCCAGCAGCGGAGGTCGGACAGTGAACACTGAAGCTTTCTTT

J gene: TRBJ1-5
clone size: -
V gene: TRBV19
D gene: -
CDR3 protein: CASSSIEGSNQPQHF
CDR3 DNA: TGTGCCAGTAGTTCAATTGAGGGTAGCAATCAGCCCCAGCATTTT

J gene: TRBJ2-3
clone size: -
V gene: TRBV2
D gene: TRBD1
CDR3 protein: CASRGDRATQYF
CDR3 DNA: TGTGCCAGCAGAGGTGACAGGGCTACGCAGTATTTT

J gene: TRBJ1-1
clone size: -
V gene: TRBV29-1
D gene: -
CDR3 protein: CSVGIGTESSTEAFF
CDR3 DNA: TGCAGCGTTGGGATAGGGACGGAGTCTAGCACTGAAGCTTTCTTT

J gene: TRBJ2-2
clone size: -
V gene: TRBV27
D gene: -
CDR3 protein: CASSQRQGLRYGELFF
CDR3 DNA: TGTGCCAGCAGCCAGAGGCAGGGTTTACGTTACGGGGAGCTGTTTTTT

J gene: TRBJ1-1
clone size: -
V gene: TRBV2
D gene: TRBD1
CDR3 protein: CASSEAQGLVTEAFF
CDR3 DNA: TGTGCCAGCAGTGAAGCACAGGGGCTAGTCACTGAAGCTTTCTTT

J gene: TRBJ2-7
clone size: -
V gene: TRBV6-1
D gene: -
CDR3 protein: CASSPPSGVVYEQYF
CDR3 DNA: TGTGCCAGCAGTCCTCCTTCGGGGGTAGTCTACGAGCAGTACTTC

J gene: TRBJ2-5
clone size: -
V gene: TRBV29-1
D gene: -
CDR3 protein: CSVEQETQYF
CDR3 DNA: TGCAGCGTTGAACAGGAGACCCAGTACTTC

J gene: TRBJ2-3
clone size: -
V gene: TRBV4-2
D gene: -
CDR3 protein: CASSQRVSTDTQYF
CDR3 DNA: TGTGCCAGCAGCCAACGAGTTTCCACAGATACGCAGTATTTT

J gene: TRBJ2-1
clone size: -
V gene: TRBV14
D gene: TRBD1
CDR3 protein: CASSPTGYEQFF
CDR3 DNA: TGTGCCAGCAGCCCGACAGGGTATGAGCAGTTCTTC

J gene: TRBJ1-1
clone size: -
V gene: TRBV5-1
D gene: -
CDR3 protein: CASSLAQNTEAFF
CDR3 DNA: TGCGCCAGCAGCTTGGCCCAGAACACTGAAGCTTTCTTT

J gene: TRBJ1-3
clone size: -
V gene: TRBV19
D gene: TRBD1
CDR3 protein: CASSAGGSGNTIYF
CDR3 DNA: TGTGCCAGTAGTGCAGGGGGCTCTGGAAACACCATATATTTT

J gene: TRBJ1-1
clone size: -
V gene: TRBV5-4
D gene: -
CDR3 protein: CASSGRGKNTEAFF
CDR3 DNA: TGTGCCAGCAGCGGAAGGGGGAAGAACACTGAAGCTTTCTTT

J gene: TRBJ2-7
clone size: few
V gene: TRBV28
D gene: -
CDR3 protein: CASRFIGTRAEQYF
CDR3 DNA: TGTGCCAGCAGATTTATCGGGACCAGAGCCGAGCAGTACTTC

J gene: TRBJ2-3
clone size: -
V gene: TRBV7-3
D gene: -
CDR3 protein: CASSLTINPGTDTQYF
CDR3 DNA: TGTGCCAGCAGCTTAACGATCAACCCCGGCACAGATACGCAGTATTTT

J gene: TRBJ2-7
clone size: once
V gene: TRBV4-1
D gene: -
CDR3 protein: CASSREAQSSYEQYF
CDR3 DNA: TGCGCCAGCAGCCGAGAGGCTCAAAGCTCCTACGAGCAGTACTTC

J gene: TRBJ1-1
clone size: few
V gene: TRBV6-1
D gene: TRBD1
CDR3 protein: CASSDTGGTEAFF
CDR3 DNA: TGTGCCAGCAGTGACACAGGGGGCACTGAAGCTTTCTTT

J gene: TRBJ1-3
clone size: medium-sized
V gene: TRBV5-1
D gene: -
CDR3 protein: CASSPSPLDSFGNTIYF
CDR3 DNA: TGCGCCAGCAGCCCTTCACCGTTGGACAGTTTTGGAAACACCATATATTTT

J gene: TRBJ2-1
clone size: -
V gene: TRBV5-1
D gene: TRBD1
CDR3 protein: CASSLGQGYNEQFF
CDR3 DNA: TGCGCCAGCAGCCTGGGACAGGGGTACAATGAGCAGTTCTTC